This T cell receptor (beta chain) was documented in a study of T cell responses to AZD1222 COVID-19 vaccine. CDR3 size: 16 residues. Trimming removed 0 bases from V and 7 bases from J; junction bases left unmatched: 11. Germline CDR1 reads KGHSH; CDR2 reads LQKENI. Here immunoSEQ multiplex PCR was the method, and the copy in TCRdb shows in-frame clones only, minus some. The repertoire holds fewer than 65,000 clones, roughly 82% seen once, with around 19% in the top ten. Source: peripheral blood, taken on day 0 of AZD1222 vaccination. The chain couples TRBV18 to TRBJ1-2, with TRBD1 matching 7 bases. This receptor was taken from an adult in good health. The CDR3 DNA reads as TGTGCCAGCTCACCACCGGAGGGGGCAGGGAAAAGTGGCTACACCTTC. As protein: CASSPPEGAGKSGYTF. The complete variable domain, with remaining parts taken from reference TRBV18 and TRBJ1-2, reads NAGVMQNPRHLVRRRGQEARLRCSPMKGHSHVYWYRQLPEEGLKFMVYLQKENIIDESGMPKERFSAEFPKEGPSILRIQQVVRGDSAAYFCASSPPEGAGKSGYTFGSGTRLTVV.